This is a list of T cell receptor beta chains from one sample in a study of patients and donors after allogeneic stem cell transplantation. TCRdb re-analysed the RT-PCR reads in MiXCR, keeping a single row per CDR3 protein. The sample holds some 880,000 distinct CDR3 sequences; roughly 18% are singletons and the top ten take under 6.5%. Specimen: blood, either unsorted or a sorted T cell fraction (not recorded which). These receptors were collected from a human donor who was either an allogeneic HSCT recipient or a stem cell or donor lymphocyte infusion donor (not recorded which). It is not recorded whose cells these are; they may come from a transplant donor. CDR3s include the opening cysteine and the closing phenylalanine or tryptophan. The order of the fields is D gene, V gene, CDR3 length, J gene, clone size, CDR3 protein, CDR3 DNA. The D gene is left open where the match is weak. Clone size is shown for a subset of rows, as once, few, many or a class of expanded clone.

d_call: -; v_call: TRBV29-1; cdr3_length: 15; j_call: TRBJ2-2; clone_size: few; cdr3_aa: CSVEVDTLNTGELFF; cdr3_nt: TGCAGCGTTGAAGTTGACACCTTGAACACCGGGGAGCTGTTTTTT
d_call: -; v_call: TRBV9; cdr3_length: 12; j_call: TRBJ2-1; clone_size: -; cdr3_aa: CASSVPRDEQFF; cdr3_nt: TGTGCCAGCAGCGTTCCCCGAGATGAGCAGTTCTTC
d_call: -; v_call: TRBV20-1; cdr3_length: 14; j_call: TRBJ1-3; clone_size: many; cdr3_aa: CSASDSRSGNTIYF; cdr3_nt: TGCAGTGCTTCAGACAGCCGCTCTGGAAACACCATATATTTT
d_call: TRBD2; v_call: TRBV6-5; cdr3_length: 16; j_call: TRBJ2-1; clone_size: -; cdr3_aa: CASSYSASGSSNEQFF; cdr3_nt: TGTGCCAGCAGTTACTCGGCTAGCGGGAGTTCTAATGAGCAGTTCTTC
d_call: -; v_call: TRBV4-1; cdr3_length: 17; j_call: TRBJ2-2; clone_size: many; cdr3_aa: CASSHPLRGANTGELFF; cdr3_nt: TGCGCCAGCAGCCATCCTCTACGGGGTGCGAACACCGGGGAGCTGTTTTTT
d_call: -; v_call: TRBV20-1; cdr3_length: 15; j_call: TRBJ1-6; clone_size: few; cdr3_aa: CSARVPGVDNSPLHF; cdr3_nt: TGCAGTGCTAGAGTCCCAGGGGTGGATAATTCACCCCTCCACTTT
d_call: -; v_call: TRBV12-3/TRBV12-4; cdr3_length: 15; j_call: TRBJ1-1; clone_size: few; cdr3_aa: CASSFGQGVNTEAFF; cdr3_nt: TGTGCCAGCAGTTTTGGGCAGGGAGTGAACACTGAAGCTTTCTTT
d_call: -; v_call: TRBV5-1; cdr3_length: 14; j_call: TRBJ1-2; clone_size: few; cdr3_aa: CASSLVPEKGGYTF; cdr3_nt: TGCGCCAGCAGCTTGGTACCGGAGAAAGGTGGCTACACCTTC
d_call: TRBD2; v_call: TRBV5-1; cdr3_length: 17; j_call: TRBJ2-1; clone_size: few; cdr3_aa: CASSFRLAASSYNEQFF; cdr3_nt: TGCGCCAGCAGCTTTAGACTAGCCGCGAGCTCCTACAATGAGCAGTTCTTC
d_call: -; v_call: TRBV3-1; cdr3_length: 16; j_call: TRBJ2-1; clone_size: -; cdr3_aa: CASSPRGGGHYNEQFF; cdr3_nt: TGTGCCAGCAGCCCTAGGGGGGGGGGCCACTACAATGAGCAGTTCTTC
d_call: -; v_call: TRBV5-6; cdr3_length: 15; j_call: TRBJ2-7; clone_size: -; cdr3_aa: CASSGGDKGVVEQYF; cdr3_nt: TGTGCCAGCAGCGGGGGGGACAAGGGGGTTGTCGAGCAGTACTTC
d_call: -; v_call: TRBV12-3/TRBV12-4; cdr3_length: 13; j_call: TRBJ2-3; clone_size: many; cdr3_aa: CASTGAYTDTQYF; cdr3_nt: TGTGCCAGCACCGGGGCCTACACAGATACGCAGTATTTT
d_call: TRBD1; v_call: TRBV12-3/TRBV12-4; cdr3_length: 14; j_call: TRBJ2-5; clone_size: many; cdr3_aa: CASSPGTGIETQYF; cdr3_nt: TGTGCCAGCAGTCCCGGGACAGGGATAGAGACCCAGTACTTC
d_call: -; v_call: TRBV12-3/TRBV12-4; cdr3_length: 14; j_call: TRBJ1-5; clone_size: many; cdr3_aa: CASSPEGSGQPQHF; cdr3_nt: TGTGCCAGCAGTCCCGAGGGATCCGGTCAGCCCCAGCATTTT
d_call: -; v_call: TRBV10-3; cdr3_length: 13; j_call: TRBJ1-2; clone_size: -; cdr3_aa: CAISEQISYGYTF; cdr3_nt: TGTGCCATCAGTGAACAGATTTCCTATGGCTACACCTTC
d_call: TRBD2; v_call: TRBV20-1; cdr3_length: 14; j_call: TRBJ2-1; clone_size: -; cdr3_aa: CSAKLATSYNEQFF; cdr3_nt: TGCAGTGCTAAACTAGCGACCTCCTACAATGAGCAGTTCTTC
d_call: -; v_call: TRBV7-2; cdr3_length: 12; j_call: TRBJ2-5; clone_size: few; cdr3_aa: CASSPQTETQYF; cdr3_nt: TGTGCCAGCAGCCCGCAGACAGAGACCCAGTACTTC
d_call: -; v_call: TRBV6-1; cdr3_length: 13; j_call: TRBJ2-3; clone_size: few; cdr3_aa: CATLSPGPDTQYF; cdr3_nt: TGTGCCACCCTCTCCCCCGGGCCAGATACGCAGTATTTT
d_call: -; v_call: TRBV10-2; cdr3_length: 16; j_call: TRBJ2-4; clone_size: -; cdr3_aa: CASSNKGGQVVDIQYF; cdr3_nt: TGCGCCAGCAGCAACAAGGGCGGCCAAGTGGTGGACATTCAGTACTTC
d_call: -; v_call: TRBV12-3/TRBV12-4; cdr3_length: 11; j_call: TRBJ2-5; clone_size: few; cdr3_aa: CASSLKQAQYF; cdr3_nt: TGTGCCAGCAGTTTAAAGCAGGCCCAGTACTTC
d_call: -; v_call: TRBV6-5; cdr3_length: 9; j_call: TRBJ2-3; clone_size: -; cdr3_aa: CASRDTQYF; cdr3_nt: TGTGCCAGCAGGGATACGCAGTATTTT
d_call: TRBD1; v_call: TRBV5-1; cdr3_length: 15; j_call: TRBJ2-1; clone_size: -; cdr3_aa: CASSADPGQVGEQFF; cdr3_nt: TGCGCCAGCAGCGCCGACCCGGGACAGGTCGGTGAGCAGTTCTTC
d_call: -; v_call: TRBV2; cdr3_length: 13; j_call: TRBJ1-5; clone_size: few; cdr3_aa: CASVRNSNQPQHF; cdr3_nt: TGTGCCAGCGTCAGAAATAGCAATCAGCCCCAGCATTTT
d_call: -; v_call: TRBV20-1; cdr3_length: 13; j_call: TRBJ1-1; clone_size: few; cdr3_aa: CSARRAKNTEAFF; cdr3_nt: TGCAGTGCTAGGCGGGCAAAGAACACTGAAGCTTTCTTT
d_call: -; v_call: TRBV12-3/TRBV12-4; cdr3_length: 12; j_call: TRBJ2-7; clone_size: few; cdr3_aa: CASSPGEDEQYF; cdr3_nt: TGTGCCAGCAGTCCGGGGGAGGACGAGCAGTACTTC
d_call: -; v_call: TRBV6-4; cdr3_length: 13; j_call: TRBJ1-2; clone_size: few; cdr3_aa: CASSTGWGYGYTF; cdr3_nt: TGTGCCAGCAGTACCGGTTGGGGCTATGGCTACACCTTC
d_call: TRBD1; v_call: TRBV24-1; cdr3_length: 15; j_call: TRBJ2-5; clone_size: -; cdr3_aa: CATSERGRGRETQYF; cdr3_nt: TGTGCCACCAGTGAACGCGGCAGGGGGCGGGAGACCCAGTACTTC
d_call: -; v_call: TRBV10-3; cdr3_length: 11; j_call: TRBJ1-5; clone_size: -; cdr3_aa: CAIRRNQPQHF; cdr3_nt: TGTGCCATCAGACGCAATCAGCCCCAGCATTTT
d_call: -; v_call: TRBV27; cdr3_length: 16; j_call: TRBJ2-7; clone_size: few; cdr3_aa: CASSLYQGSWYYEQYF; cdr3_nt: TGTGCCAGCAGTTTATATCAGGGGTCCTGGTACTACGAGCAGTACTTC
d_call: TRBD1; v_call: TRBV24-1; cdr3_length: 13; j_call: TRBJ2-1; clone_size: few; cdr3_aa: CATSSDRDNEQFF; cdr3_nt: TGTGCCACCAGTTCTGACAGGGACAATGAGCAGTTCTTC
d_call: -; v_call: TRBV6-2/TRBV6-3; cdr3_length: 11; j_call: TRBJ2-1; clone_size: few; cdr3_aa: CASSYNREQFF; cdr3_nt: TGTGCCAGCAGTTATAACCGTGAGCAGTTCTTC
d_call: TRBD1; v_call: TRBV18; cdr3_length: 18; j_call: TRBJ1-2; clone_size: -; cdr3_aa: CASSPLNLQGAQSYGYTF; cdr3_nt: TGTGCCAGCTCACCCCTCAATCTCCAGGGGGCTCAGTCCTATGGCTACACCTTC
d_call: -; v_call: TRBV12-3/TRBV12-4; cdr3_length: 13; j_call: TRBJ1-2; clone_size: few; cdr3_aa: CASSLTDDYGYTF; cdr3_nt: TGTGCCAGCAGTTTAACGGACGACTATGGCTACACCTTC
d_call: -; v_call: TRBV6-2/TRBV6-3; cdr3_length: 18; j_call: TRBJ2-3; clone_size: -; cdr3_aa: CASSQDAVWGSDTDTQYF; cdr3_nt: TGTGCCAGCAGCCAGGATGCTGTTTGGGGGAGTGACACAGATACGCAGTATTTT
d_call: TRBD1; v_call: TRBV29-1; cdr3_length: 10; j_call: TRBJ2-1; clone_size: few; cdr3_aa: CSVDRTGNIF; cdr3_nt: TGCAGCGTTGACAGGACAGGGAACATCTTC
d_call: -; v_call: TRBV27; cdr3_length: 15; j_call: TRBJ1-2; clone_size: once; cdr3_aa: CASRDWTEANYGYTF; cdr3_nt: TGTGCCAGCAGGGACTGGACAGAAGCTAACTATGGCTACACCTTC